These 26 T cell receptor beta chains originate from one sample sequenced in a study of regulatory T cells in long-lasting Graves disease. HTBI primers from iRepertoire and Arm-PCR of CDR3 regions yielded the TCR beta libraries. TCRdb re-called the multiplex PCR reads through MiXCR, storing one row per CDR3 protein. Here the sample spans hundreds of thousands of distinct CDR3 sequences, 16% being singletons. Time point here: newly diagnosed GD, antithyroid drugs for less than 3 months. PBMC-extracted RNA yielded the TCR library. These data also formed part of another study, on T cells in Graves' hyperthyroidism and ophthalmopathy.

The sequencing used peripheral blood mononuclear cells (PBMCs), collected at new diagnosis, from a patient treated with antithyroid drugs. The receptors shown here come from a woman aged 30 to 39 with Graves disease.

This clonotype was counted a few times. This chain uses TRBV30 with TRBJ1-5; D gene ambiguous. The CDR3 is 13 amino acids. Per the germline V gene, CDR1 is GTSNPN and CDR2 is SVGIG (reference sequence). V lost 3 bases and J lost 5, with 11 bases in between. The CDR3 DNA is TGTGCCTGGAGCTCCGGACTTTATCAGCCCCAGCATTTT. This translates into CAWSSGLYQPQHF.

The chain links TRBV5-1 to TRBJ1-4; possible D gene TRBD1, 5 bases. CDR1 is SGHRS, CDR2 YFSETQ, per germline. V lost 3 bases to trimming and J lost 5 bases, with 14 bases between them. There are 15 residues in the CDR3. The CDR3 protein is CASSSLGGGNEKLFF. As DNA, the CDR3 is TGCGCCAGCAGCTCCCTCGGGGGAGGGAATGAAAAACTGTTTTTT.

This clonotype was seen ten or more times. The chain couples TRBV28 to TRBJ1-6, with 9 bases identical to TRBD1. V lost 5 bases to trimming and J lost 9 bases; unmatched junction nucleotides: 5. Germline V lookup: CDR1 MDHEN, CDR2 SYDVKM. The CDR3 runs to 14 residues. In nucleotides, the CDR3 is TGTGCCAGCAGTACCCAACAGGGGGCTTCACCCCTCCACTTT. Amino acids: CASSTQQGASPLHF.

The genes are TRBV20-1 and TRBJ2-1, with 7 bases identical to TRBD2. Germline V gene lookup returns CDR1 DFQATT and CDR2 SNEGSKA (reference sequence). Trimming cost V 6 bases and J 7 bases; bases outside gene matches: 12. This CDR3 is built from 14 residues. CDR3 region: CSANLRGSINEQFF. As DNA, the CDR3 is TGCAGTGCCAACCTTCGCGGGAGTATAAATGAGCAGTTCTTC.

CDR3 nucleotides: TGCAGCGTTAAGACCGGGACAGAGGATGAGCAGTTCTTC. It yields the protein CSVKTGTEDEQFF. The rearrangement uses TRBV29-1 and TRBJ2-1; TRBD1 agrees at 7 bases. Germline V gene lookup returns CDR1 SQVTM and CDR2 ANQGSEA. Trimming removed 5 bases from V and 8 bases from J; junction bases left unmatched: 9. There are 13 residues in the CDR3.

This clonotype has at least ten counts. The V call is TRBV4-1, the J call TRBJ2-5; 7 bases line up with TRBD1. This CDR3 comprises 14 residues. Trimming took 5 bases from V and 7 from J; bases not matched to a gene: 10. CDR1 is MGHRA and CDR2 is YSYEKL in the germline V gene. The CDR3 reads CASSWDSETGTQYF. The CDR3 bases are TGCGCCAGCAGCTGGGACAGCGAAACAGGGACCCAGTACTTC.

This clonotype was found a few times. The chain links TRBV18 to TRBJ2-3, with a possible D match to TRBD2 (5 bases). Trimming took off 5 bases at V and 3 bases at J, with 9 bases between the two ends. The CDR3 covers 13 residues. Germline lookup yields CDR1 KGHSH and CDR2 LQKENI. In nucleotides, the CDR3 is TGTGCCAGCTCAGGACTCAAGACAGATACGCAGTATTTT. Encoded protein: CASSGLKTDTQYF.

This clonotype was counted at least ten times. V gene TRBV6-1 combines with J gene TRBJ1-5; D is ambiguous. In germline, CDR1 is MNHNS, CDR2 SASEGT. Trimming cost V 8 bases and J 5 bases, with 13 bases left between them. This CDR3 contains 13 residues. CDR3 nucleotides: TGTGCCAGCCTCCTCGGGATGGATCAGCCCCAGCATTTT. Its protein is CASLLGMDQPQHF.

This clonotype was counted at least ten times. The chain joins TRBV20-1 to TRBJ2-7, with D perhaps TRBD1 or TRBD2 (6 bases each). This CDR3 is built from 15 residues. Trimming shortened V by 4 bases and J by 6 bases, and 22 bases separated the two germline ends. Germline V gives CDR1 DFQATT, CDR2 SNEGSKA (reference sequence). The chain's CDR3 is CSATRTTGSLFEQYF. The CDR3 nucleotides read TGCAGTGCTACGAGGACTACAGGGTCCCTTTTCGAGCAGTACTTC.

The CDR3 sequence is CSASLTGDSPLHF. CDR3 in DNA: TGCAGTGCTAGTCTAACAGGGGATTCACCCCTCCACTTT. The chain couples TRBV20-1 to TRBJ1-6; 7 bases agree with TRBD1. The CDR3 has 13 residues. V was clipped by 3 bases and J by 8 bases; unmatched bases: 4. Germline V gene data show CDR1 as DFQATT and CDR2 as SNEGSKA (reference sequence).

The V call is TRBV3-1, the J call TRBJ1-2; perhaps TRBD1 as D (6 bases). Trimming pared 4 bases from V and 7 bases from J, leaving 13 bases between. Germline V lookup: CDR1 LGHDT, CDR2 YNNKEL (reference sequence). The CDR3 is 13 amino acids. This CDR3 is CASSPTGEIGYTF. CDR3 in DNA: TGTGCCAGCAGCCCGACAGGTGAAATTGGCTACACCTTC. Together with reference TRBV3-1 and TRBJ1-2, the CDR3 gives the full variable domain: DTAVSQTPKYLVTQMGNDKSIKCEQNLGHDTMYWYKQDSKKFLKIMFSYNNKELIINETVPNRFSPKSPDKAHLNLHINSLELGDSAVYFCASSPTGEIGYTFGSGTRLTVV.

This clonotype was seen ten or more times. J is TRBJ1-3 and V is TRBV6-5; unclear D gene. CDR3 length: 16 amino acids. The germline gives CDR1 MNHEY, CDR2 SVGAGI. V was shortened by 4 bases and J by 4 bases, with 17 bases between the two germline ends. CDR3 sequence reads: CASSSQDPFWGNTIYF. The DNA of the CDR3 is TGTGCCAGCAGTTCTCAGGACCCTTTTTGGGGAAACACCATATATTTT.

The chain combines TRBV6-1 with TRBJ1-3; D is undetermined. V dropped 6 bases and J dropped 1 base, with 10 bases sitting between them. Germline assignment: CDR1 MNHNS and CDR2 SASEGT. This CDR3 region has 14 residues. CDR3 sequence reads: CASRRRASGNTIYF. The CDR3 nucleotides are TGTGCCAGCAGAAGGAGGGCTTCTGGAAACACCATATATTTT.

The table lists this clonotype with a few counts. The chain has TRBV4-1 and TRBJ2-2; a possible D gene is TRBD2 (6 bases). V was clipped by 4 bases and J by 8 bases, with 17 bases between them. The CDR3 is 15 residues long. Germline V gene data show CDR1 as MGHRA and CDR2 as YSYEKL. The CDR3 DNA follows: TGCGCCAGCAGCCTAGTGGGGGAGGCGTGGGGGGAGCTGTTTTTT. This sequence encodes CASSLVGEAWGELFF.

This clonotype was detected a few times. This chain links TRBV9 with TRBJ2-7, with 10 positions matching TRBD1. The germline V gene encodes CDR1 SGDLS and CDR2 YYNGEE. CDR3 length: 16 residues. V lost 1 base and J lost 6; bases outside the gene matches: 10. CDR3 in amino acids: CASSVYADRGEGEQYF. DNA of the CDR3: TGTGCCAGCAGCGTATATGCGGACAGGGGGGAAGGCGAGCAGTACTTC.

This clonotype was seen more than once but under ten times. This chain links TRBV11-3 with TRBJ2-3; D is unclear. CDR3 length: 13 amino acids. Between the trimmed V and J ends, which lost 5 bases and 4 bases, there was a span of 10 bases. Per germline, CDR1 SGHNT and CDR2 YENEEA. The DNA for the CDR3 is TGTGCCAGCAGCAGGGTAGCCCCAGATACGCAGTATTTT. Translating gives CASSRVAPDTQYF.

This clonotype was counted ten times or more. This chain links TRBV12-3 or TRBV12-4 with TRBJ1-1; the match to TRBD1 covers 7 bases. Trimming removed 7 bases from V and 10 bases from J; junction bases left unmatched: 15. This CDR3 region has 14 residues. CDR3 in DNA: TGTGCCAGCACCTTGGGACAGCCACCAAGGGGAGCTTTCTTT. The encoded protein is CASTLGQPPRGAFF.

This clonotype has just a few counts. The CDR3 nucleotides read TGTGCCAGCAGCCAACTGGACAATGAGCAGTTCTTC. Translating it yields CASSQLDNEQFF. This chain uses TRBV3-1 with TRBJ2-1; D not resolved. Germline assignment: CDR1 LGHDT and CDR2 YNNKEL (reference sequence). The CDR3 consists of 12 residues. Trimming removed 2 bases from V and 5 bases from J, with 4 bases in between.

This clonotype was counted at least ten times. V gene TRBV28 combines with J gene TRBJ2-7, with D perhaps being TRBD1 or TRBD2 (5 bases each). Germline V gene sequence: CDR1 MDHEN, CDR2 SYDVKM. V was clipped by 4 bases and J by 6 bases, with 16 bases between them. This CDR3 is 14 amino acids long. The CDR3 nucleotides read TGTGCCAGCAGTTCCGGGACGGAACCACTCGAGCAGTACTTC. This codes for CASSSGTEPLEQYF.

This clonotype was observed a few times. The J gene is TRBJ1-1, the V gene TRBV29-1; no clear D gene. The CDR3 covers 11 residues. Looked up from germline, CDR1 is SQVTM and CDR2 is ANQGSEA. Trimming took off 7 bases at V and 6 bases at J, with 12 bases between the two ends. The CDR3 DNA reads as TGCAGCGCAAAAAGTTCTCCTGAAGCTTTCTTT. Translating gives CSAKSSPEAFF.

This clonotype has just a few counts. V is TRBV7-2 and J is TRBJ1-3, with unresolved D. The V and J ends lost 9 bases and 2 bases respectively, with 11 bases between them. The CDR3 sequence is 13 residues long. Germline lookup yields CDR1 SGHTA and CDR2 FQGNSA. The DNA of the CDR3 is TGTGCCAGTACGGGAGATCCTGGAAACACCATATATTTT. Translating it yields CASTGDPGNTIYF.

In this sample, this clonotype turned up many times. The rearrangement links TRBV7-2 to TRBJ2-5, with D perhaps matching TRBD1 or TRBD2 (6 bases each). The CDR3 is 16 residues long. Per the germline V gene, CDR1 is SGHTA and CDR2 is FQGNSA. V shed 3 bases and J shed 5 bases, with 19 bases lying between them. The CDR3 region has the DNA TGTGCCAGCAGCTTGGCCCCTTTAGGGGGGTTGGAGACCCAGTACTTC. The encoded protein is CASSLAPLGGLETQYF.

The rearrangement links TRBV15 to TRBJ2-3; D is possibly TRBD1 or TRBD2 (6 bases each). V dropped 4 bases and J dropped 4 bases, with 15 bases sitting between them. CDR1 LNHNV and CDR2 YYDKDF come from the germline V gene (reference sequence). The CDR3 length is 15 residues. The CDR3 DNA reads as TGTGCCACCAGCAAAGAGCGGAGGGGGGCAGATACGCAGTATTTT. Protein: CATSKERRGADTQYF.

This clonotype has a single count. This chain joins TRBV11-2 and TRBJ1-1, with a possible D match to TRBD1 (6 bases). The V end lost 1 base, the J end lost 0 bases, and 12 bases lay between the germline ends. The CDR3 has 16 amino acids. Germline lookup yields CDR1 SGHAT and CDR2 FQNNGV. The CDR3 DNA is TGTGCCAGCAGCTTAGGGGGGGCCAGAATGAACACTGAAGCTTTCTTT. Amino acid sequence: CASSLGGARMNTEAFF.

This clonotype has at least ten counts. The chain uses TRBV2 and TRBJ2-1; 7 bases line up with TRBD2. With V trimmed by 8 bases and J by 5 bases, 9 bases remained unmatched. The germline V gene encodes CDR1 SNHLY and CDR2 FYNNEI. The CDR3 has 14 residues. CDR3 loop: CASRTRLMDNEQFF. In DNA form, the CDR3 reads TGTGCCAGCCGGACTAGGTTGATGGACAATGAGCAGTTCTTC. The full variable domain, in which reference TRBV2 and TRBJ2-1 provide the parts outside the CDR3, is EPEVTQTPSHQVTQMGQEVILRCVPISNHLYFYWYRQILGQKVEFLVSFYNNEISEKSEIFDDQFSVERPDGSNFTLKIRSTKLEDSAMYFCASRTRLMDNEQFFGPGTRLTVL.

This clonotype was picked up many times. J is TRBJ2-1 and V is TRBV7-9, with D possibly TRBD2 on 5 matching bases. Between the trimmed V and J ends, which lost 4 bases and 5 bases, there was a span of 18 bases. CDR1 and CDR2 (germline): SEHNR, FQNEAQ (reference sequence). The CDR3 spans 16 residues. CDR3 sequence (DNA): TGTGCCAGCAGCTCTAGGCGGGTCTTTGGGGACAATGAGCAGTTCTTC. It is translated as CASSSRRVFGDNEQFF.